This T cell receptor (beta chain) stems from a study of T cells in Graves' hyperthyroidism and ophthalmopathy. About the research overall: Peripheral blood was drawn at first diagnosis, prior to all treatment. Study-wide points: The model identified upcoming ophthalmopathy a median roughly 6 months ahead of onset. Blood shared most expanded thyroid clonotypes above 0.001.

It was RNA transcripts that yielded the amplified TCR beta CDR3 regions. A first-round RT-PCR of the TCR CDR3 used the HTBI primer set. TCRdb re-derived calls from the multiplex PCR reads in MiXCR, one entry per CDR3 protein. The sample shows 300,000 to 450,000 distinct CDR3 sequences, about 18% of them seen only once. There are 14 residues in the CDR3. CDR1 and CDR2 (germline): SGHRS, YFSETQ. The junction had 5 bases not matched to a gene; V was cut back by 4 bases and J by 2 bases. Before ophthalmopathy appeared, progressors gave blood at initial hyperthyroidism diagnosis. This clonotype was observed a handful of times. Its antigen remains unknown.

The sequence was collected from a woman under 40 with Graves' hyperthyroidism that later progressed to Graves' ophthalmopathy. The source material was blood. This chain joins TRBV5-1 and TRBJ2-5; 7 bases align to TRBD1. The CDR3 is CASSGPGGQETQYF. For the CDR3, the DNA is TGCGCCAGCAGCGGACCAGGGGGACAAGAGACCCAGTACTTC.